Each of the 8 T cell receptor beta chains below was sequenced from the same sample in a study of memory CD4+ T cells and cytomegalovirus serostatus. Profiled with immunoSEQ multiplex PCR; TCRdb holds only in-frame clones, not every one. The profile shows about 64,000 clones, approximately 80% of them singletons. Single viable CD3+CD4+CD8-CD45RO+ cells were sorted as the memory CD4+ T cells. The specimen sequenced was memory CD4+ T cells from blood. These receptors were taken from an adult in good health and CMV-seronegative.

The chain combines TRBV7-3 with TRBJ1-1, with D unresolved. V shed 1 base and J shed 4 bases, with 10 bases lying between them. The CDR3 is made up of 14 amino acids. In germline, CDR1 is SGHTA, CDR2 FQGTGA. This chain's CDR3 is CASSLRPQSTEAFF. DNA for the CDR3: TGTGCCAGCAGCTTAAGGCCGCAGAGCACTGAAGCTTTCTTT.

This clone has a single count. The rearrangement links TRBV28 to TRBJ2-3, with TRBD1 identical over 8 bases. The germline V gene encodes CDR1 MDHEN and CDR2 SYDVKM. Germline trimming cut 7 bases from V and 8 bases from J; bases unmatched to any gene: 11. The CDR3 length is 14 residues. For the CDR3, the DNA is TGTGCCAGCATACCGGGACAGGCCTCGGGTACGCAGTATTTT. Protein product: CASIPGQASGTQYF.

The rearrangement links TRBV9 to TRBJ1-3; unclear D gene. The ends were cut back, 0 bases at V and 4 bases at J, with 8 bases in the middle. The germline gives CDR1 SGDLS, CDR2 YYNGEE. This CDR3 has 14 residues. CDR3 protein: CASSVGAGGNTIYF. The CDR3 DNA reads TGTGCCAGCAGCGTAGGTGCGGGAGGAAACACCATATATTTT.

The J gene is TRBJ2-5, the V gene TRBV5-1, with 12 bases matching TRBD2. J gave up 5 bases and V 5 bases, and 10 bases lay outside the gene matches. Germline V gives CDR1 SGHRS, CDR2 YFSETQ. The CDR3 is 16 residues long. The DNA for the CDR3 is TGCGCCAGCAGGATGGGGCTAGCGGGGGGGCATGAGACCCAGTACTTC. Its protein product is CASRMGLAGGHETQYF.

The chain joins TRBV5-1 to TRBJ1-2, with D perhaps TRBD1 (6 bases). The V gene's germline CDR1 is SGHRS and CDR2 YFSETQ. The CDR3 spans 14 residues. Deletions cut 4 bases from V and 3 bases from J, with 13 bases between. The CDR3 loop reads CASSQMGADYGYTF. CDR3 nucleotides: TGCGCCAGCAGCCAAATGGGGGCTGACTATGGCTACACCTTC.

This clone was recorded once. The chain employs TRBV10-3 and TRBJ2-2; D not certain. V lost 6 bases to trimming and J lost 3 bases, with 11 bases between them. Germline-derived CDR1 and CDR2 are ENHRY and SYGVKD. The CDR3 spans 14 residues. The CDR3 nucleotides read TGTGCCATCAGGGGCGGCAGCGACACCGGGGAGCTGTTTTTT. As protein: CAIRGGSDTGELFF.

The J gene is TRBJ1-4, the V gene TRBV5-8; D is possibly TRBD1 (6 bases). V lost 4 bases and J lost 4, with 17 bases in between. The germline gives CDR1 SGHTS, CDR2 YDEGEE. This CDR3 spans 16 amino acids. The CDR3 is CASSLGVDSNNEKLFF. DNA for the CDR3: TGTGCCAGCAGCCTCGGCGTGGACAGCAATAATGAAAAACTGTTTTTT. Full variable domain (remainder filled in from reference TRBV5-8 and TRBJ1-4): EAGVTQSPTHLIKTRGQQATLRCSPISGHTSVYWYQQALGLGLQFLLWYDEGEERNRGNFPPRFSGRQFPNYSSELNVNALELEDSALYLCASSLGVDSNNEKLFFGSGTQLSVL.

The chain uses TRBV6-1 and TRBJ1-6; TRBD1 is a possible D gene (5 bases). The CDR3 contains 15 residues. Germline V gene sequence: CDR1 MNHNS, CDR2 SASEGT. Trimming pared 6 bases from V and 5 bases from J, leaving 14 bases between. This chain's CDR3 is CASSQTAYDNSPLHF. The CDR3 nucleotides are TGTGCCAGCAGCCAGACAGCTTACGATAATTCACCCCTCCACTTT.